Below are 11 T cell receptor beta chains sequenced from a single sample in a study of blood T cell repertoires in COVID-19. The protocol was immunoSEQ multiplex PCR, while the TCRdb copy is restricted to in-frame clones and leaves out a portion. The sample lists 300,000 to 350,000 clones, 87% occurring once. The sequenced sample consisted of peripheral blood. The receptors were gathered from a woman between 50 and 59 years old with COVID-19, enrolled during active disease.

V usage is TRBV24-1 and J usage is TRBJ1-2; D is undetermined. The germline V and J ends were trimmed by 4 bases and 5 bases, with 10 bases remaining between them. The CDR3 is 13 amino acids. Germline V CDR1 and CDR2: KGHDR, SFDVKD. This CDR3 is CATSDRRGYGYTF. CDR3 nucleotides: TGTGCCACCAGTGACAGGAGAGGGTATGGCTACACCTTC.

The chain is built from TRBV19 and TRBJ2-3; 13 bases are shared with TRBD2. After removal of 10 bases from V and 0 bases from J, the junction contained 7 bases not matched to a gene. Looked up from germline, CDR1 is LNHDA and CDR2 is SQIVND (reference sequence). There are 16 residues in the CDR3. In DNA, the CDR3 is TGTGCCACCCGACTAGCGGGAGGTGGGAGCACAGATACGCAGTATTTT. This encodes CATRLAGGGSTDTQYF.

Only one count was recorded for this clone. J is TRBJ1-1 and V is TRBV11-2; D is perhaps TRBD1 (5 bases). V lost 2 bases and J lost 1, with 8 bases in between. The CDR3 has 14 residues. Germline V gives CDR1 SGHAT, CDR2 FQNNGV. The CDR3 spells CASSLLRGNTEAFF. As DNA, the CDR3 is TGTGCCAGCAGCTTACTTAGGGGGAACACTGAAGCTTTCTTT. Looking up the rest from reference TRBV11-2 and TRBJ1-1 gives the full variable domain: EAGVAQSPRYKIIEKRQSVAFWCNPISGHATLYWYQQILGQGPKLLIQFQNNGVVDDSQLPKDRFSAERLKGVDSTLKIQPAKLEDSAVYLCASSLLRGNTEAFFGQGTRLTVV.

The chain recombines TRBV10-3 with TRBJ2-1; 10 positions match TRBD1. CDR3 length: 16 residues. Trimming at V came to 4 bases and at J to 1 base, leaving 4 bases not matched to a gene. From germline, CDR1 is ENHRY and CDR2 SYGVKD. CDR3 protein: CAISGDRGPSYNEQFF. The CDR3 DNA is TGTGCCATCAGTGGCGACAGGGGGCCATCCTACAATGAGCAGTTCTTC.

The chain recombines TRBV27 with TRBJ2-5, with 7 positions matching TRBD1. Per germline, CDR1 MNHEY and CDR2 SMNVEV (reference sequence). The CDR3 covers 17 residues. J was trimmed by 2 bases and V by 3 bases; bases with no gene match: 12. CDR3 residues: CASSLHGRDSQQETQYF. The CDR3 DNA reads as TGTGCCAGCAGTTTGCACGGACGGGACAGCCAACAAGAGACCCAGTACTTC.

V and J are TRBV11-2 and TRBJ2-2, with 11 positions matching TRBD1. The CDR3 runs 15 residues. Germline CDR1 is SGHAT and CDR2 is FQNNGV. Trimming took 3 bases from V and 6 from J; bases not matched to a gene: 3. The CDR3 loop is CASSFGTGGPGELFF. The CDR3, as DNA: TGTGCCAGCAGCTTCGGGACAGGGGGGCCCGGGGAGCTGTTTTTT.

This clone is a singleton in its sample. V is TRBV6-5 and J is TRBJ1-2, with D tentatively TRBD1 (5 bases). CDR1 is MNHEY and CDR2 is SVGAGI in the germline V gene. The CDR3 contains 15 residues. Trimming took off 6 bases at V and 3 bases at J, with 17 bases between the two ends. The CDR3 loop is CASSDWGPEHYGYTF. For the CDR3, the DNA is TGTGCCAGCAGCGATTGGGGCCCGGAACACTATGGCTACACCTTC.

In this sample, this clone turned up once. V usage is TRBV2 and J usage is TRBJ1-4; D might be TRBD1 (6 bases). The CDR3 extends over 14 amino acids. The ends were cut back, 5 bases at V and 7 bases at J, with 14 bases in the middle. Germline CDR1 is SNHLY and CDR2 is FYNNEI. The CDR3 bases are TGTGCCAGCAGTCGACAGGTCGGTACTGAAAAACTGTTTTTT. This translates into CASSRQVGTEKLFF.

The gene calls are TRBV7-8 and TRBJ1-3, with D unclear. Germline V CDR1 and CDR2: SGHVS, FQNEAQ. The CDR3 is 18 amino acids. V lost 1 base, J lost 2 bases, and 18 bases lay in between. The CDR3 region has the DNA TGTGCCAGCAGCTTAGGTACTTTCGAGTTCAGGACTGGAAACACCATATATTTT. Residues: CASSLGTFEFRTGNTIYF.

To note about this clone: A read error may account for a junction end that differs from germline. The gene calls are TRBV7-7 and TRBJ2-7; 12 positions agree with TRBD1. CDR3 size: 14 residues. Germline assignment: CDR1 SSHAT and CDR2 FNYEAQ (reference sequence). CDR3 sequence reads: CASSSGTGGMEQYF. For the CDR3, the DNA is TGTGCTAGCAGTTCCGGGACAGGGGGCATGGAGCAGTACTTC.

CDR3 nucleotide sequence: TGTGCCAGCAGCCCCCGAATGAGCGCTGAAGCTTTCTTT. Protein product: CASSPRMSAEAFF. The chain employs TRBV12-3 or TRBV12-4 and TRBJ1-1; D remains unclear. V was clipped by 6 bases and J by 6 bases, with 14 bases between them. The CDR3 is made up of 13 amino acids.